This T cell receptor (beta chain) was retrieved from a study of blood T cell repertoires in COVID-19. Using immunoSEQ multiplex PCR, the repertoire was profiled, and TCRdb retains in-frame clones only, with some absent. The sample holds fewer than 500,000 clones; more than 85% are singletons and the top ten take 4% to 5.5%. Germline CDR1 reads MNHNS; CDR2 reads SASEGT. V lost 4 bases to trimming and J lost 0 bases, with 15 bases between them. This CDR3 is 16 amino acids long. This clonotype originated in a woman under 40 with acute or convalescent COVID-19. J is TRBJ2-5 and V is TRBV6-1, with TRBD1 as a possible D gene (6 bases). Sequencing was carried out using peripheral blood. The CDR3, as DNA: TGTGCCAGCAGTGTTACAGGGATTGGGTACCAAGAGACCCAGTACTTC. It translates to CASSVTGIGYQETQYF.